This is a list of T cell receptor beta chains from one sample in a study of Tregs in tolerant kidney transplant recipients. Produced via immunoSEQ multiplex PCR; TCRdb's table is partial and in-frame only. The table lists roughly 120,000 clones, about 90% of them singletons. The sample taken for sequencing was CD4+ T cells from blood. These TCRs come from a human donor in good health. Both conserved end residues are part of each CDR3. D genes are given only for firm matches. Part of the rows lack a size; the others show once, few, many or a class for expanded clones.

CDR3	DNA	length	size	V	J	D
CASSLEVRSYEQYF	TGTGCCAGCAGCTTAGAAGTTCGCTCCTACGAGCAGTACTTC	14	.	TRBV7-9	TRBJ2-7	.
CASSPPNHRPGLNTGELFF	TGTGCCAGCTCACCACCGAATCATCGCCCGGGCCTAAACACCGGGGAGCTGTTTTTT	19	once	TRBV18	TRBJ2-2	.
CASSQPRTGTYEQYF	TGCGCCAGCAGCCAACCGCGGACAGGTACCTACGAGCAGTACTTC	15	.	TRBV4-1	TRBJ2-7	TRBD1
CASSQDPQGSGTGELFF	TGCGCCAGCAGCCAAGATCCGCAGGGGAGCGGCACCGGGGAGCTGTTTTTT	17	.	TRBV4-1	TRBJ2-2	.
CACTQGVYGYTF	TGTGCCTGCACCCAGGGAGTGTACGGCTACACCTTC	12	.	TRBV30	TRBJ1-2	.
CASSYSTGGRNTIYF	TGTGCCAGCAGTTACTCGACAGGGGGCAGAAACACCATATATTTT	15	.	TRBV6-5	TRBJ1-3	TRBD1
CASSPPGADYGYTF	TGTGCCAGCAGCCCCCCCGGAGCTGACTATGGCTACACCTTC	14	once	TRBV7-9	TRBJ1-2	.
CSASSVRAFF	TGCAGTGCTAGCTCTGTTCGAGCTTTCTTT	10	once	TRBV20-1	TRBJ1-1	.
CAISFEDTGELFF	TGTGCCATCAGCTTCGAAGACACCGGGGAGCTGTTTTTT	13	.	TRBV10-3	TRBJ2-2	.
CASAKGRGVSNEQFF	TGTGCTAGTGCCAAGGGGCGGGGGGTTAGCAATGAGCAGTTCTTC	15	.	TRBV12-5	TRBJ2-1	TRBD2
CASRPYRGDSPGVYNEQFF	TGCGCCAGCAGACCTTACAGGGGGGACTCCCCCGGGGTCTACAATGAGCAGTTCTTC	19	.	TRBV5-1	TRBJ2-1	TRBD1
CASNDGGFDSIQYF	TGTGCCAGTAACGACGGGGGGTTTGATTCCATTCAGTACTTC	14	.	TRBV19	TRBJ2-4	TRBD2
CASSFLRTSSYEQYF	TGTGCCAGCAGCTTCCTTCGGACTAGCAGCTACGAGCAGTACTTC	15	.	TRBV7-2	TRBJ2-7	TRBD2
CSVEGGGTGGYEKLFF	TGCAGCGTTGAAGGAGGGGGCACAGGGGGATACGAAAAACTGTTTTTT	16	.	TRBV29-1	TRBJ1-4	TRBD1
CASSFTGTGSGTQYF	TGTGCCAGCAGTTTCACAGGAACTGGGTCCGGTACGCAGTATTTT	15	once	TRBV27	TRBJ2-3	.
CASSRQGGTDTQYF	TGTGCCAGCTCCCGCCAAGGGGGCACAGATACGCAGTATTTT	14	.	TRBV18	TRBJ2-3	.
CASSYSTGWNSPLHF	TGTGCCAGCAGTTACTCCACAGGGTGGAATTCACCCCTCCACTTT	15	.	TRBV6-5	TRBJ1-6	.
CSVDVPRSANYGYTF	TGCAGCGTTGACGTCCCACGGTCGGCTAACTATGGCTACACCTTC	15	.	TRBV29-1	TRBJ1-2	.
CASSLGTGSSGANVLTF	TGCGCCAGCAGCTTGGGGACAGGGTCCTCTGGGGCCAACGTCCTGACTTTC	17	.	TRBV5-1	TRBJ2-6	TRBD1
CASSLEPGTATYEQYF	TGCGCCAGCAGCTTGGAACCCGGGACAGCAACCTACGAGCAGTACTTC	16	.	TRBV5-1	TRBJ2-7	TRBD1
CSVGSGFTEAFF	TGCAGCGTTGGTTCGGGGTTCACTGAAGCTTTCTTT	12	.	TRBV29-1	TRBJ1-1	.
CASSPPARPYEQYF	TGTGCCAGTAGTCCCCCTGCGCGACCCTACGAGCAGTACTTC	14	.	TRBV19	TRBJ2-7	.
CAWSAEVNTEAFF	TGTGCCTGGAGTGCAGAGGTGAACACTGAAGCTTTCTTT	13	.	TRBV30	TRBJ1-1	.
CAWSVLSQGAFF	TGTGCCTGGAGTGTACTATCCCAGGGAGCTTTCTTT	12	.	TRBV30	TRBJ1-1	.
CASSLRLSAEETQYF	TGTGCCAGCAGCTTACGGCTTAGTGCGGAAGAGACCCAGTACTTC	15	once	TRBV7-8	TRBJ2-5	.
CASSEMGTIFGYTF	TGTGCCAGCAGTGAGATGGGTACGATATTTGGCTACACCTTC	14	.	TRBV2	TRBJ1-2	.
CASSPGLAGGLGELFF	TGTGCCAGCAGTCCAGGACTAGCGGGAGGACTCGGGGAGCTGTTTTTT	16	.	TRBV11-3	TRBJ2-2	TRBD2
CASRTGNTIYF	TGTGCCAGTAGAACTGGAAACACCATATATTTT	11	.	TRBV19	TRBJ1-3	.
CASKERTVRYNSPLHF	TGTGCCAGCAAAGAGAGGACCGTCCGGTATAATTCACCCCTCCACTTT	16	.	TRBV11-2	TRBJ1-6	.
CSVGVGAGNTIYF	TGCAGCGTTGGGGTAGGGGCTGGAAACACCATATATTTT	13	.	TRBV29-1	TRBJ1-3	.
CASSPPSDNEKLFF	TGTGCCAGCTCACCACCGTCGGATAATGAAAAACTGTTTTTT	14	.	TRBV18	TRBJ1-4	.
CATSRDRGFGLFF	TGTGCCACCAGCAGAGATCGGGGGTTTGGACTGTTTTTT	13	.	TRBV15	TRBJ1-4	.
CASSPTYKRNEKLFF	TGTGCCAGCTCACCGACTTATAAACGAAATGAAAAACTGTTTTTT	15	.	TRBV18	TRBJ1-4	.
CASSRQDSIKTGELFF	TGTGCCAGTAGTCGACAGGACTCGATAAAGACCGGGGAGCTGTTTTTT	16	.	TRBV19	TRBJ2-2	.
CASSPGQGSSQPQHF	TGTGCCAGCAGCCCCGGACAGGGATCGAGTCAGCCCCAGCATTTT	15	.	TRBV7-9	TRBJ1-5	TRBD1
CASSLEGTTYEQFF	TGTGCCAGCAGTTTAGAGGGGACTACGTATGAGCAGTTCTTC	14	.	TRBV27	TRBJ2-1	TRBD2
CASSLGGARTDTQYF	TGCGCCAGCAGCTTAGGAGGAGCCCGCACAGATACGCAGTATTTT	15	.	TRBV5-1	TRBJ2-3	.
CASSPLQTGTYENIQYF	TGTGCCAGCTCACCACTTCAGACAGGAACCTACGAAAACATTCAGTACTTC	17	.	TRBV18	TRBJ2-4	.
CASSLALRGYYGYTF	TGTGCCAGCAGCTTGGCGCTCAGGGGATACTATGGCTACACCTTC	15	few	TRBV11-2	TRBJ1-2	.
CASGASGSTDTQYF	TGTGCCAGCGGTGCTAGCGGGAGTACAGATACGCAGTATTTT	14	.	TRBV27	TRBJ2-3	TRBD2
CASSPQGGGAEAFF	TGCGCCAGCAGCCCCCAGGGGGGGGGAGCCGAAGCTTTCTTT	14	.	TRBV5-1	TRBJ1-1	TRBD1
CASSLGQGPTYNEQFF	TGTGCCAGCAGCCTAGGACAGGGCCCTACCTACAATGAGCAGTTCTTC	16	.	TRBV11-2	TRBJ2-1	TRBD1